This T cell receptor (beta chain) was recovered during a study of blood T cell repertoires in COVID-19. About the research overall: Acute and convalescent COVID-19 samples came from the United States, Italy and Spain. PBMCs, B-cell-depleted T cells, or T cells were the source of the cDNA or gDNA that made up the material.

Produced via immunoSEQ multiplex PCR; TCRdb's table is partial and in-frame only. The table has hundreds of thousands of clones, around 89% seen once; the top ten hold 4.3%. J gave up 2 bases and V 3 bases, and 6 bases lay outside the gene matches. CDR1 is SGHRS, CDR2 YFSETQ, per germline. This CDR3 region has 15 residues. The sample consisted of peripheral blood. This sequence joins TRBV5-1 and TRBJ2-5, with TRBD1 identical over 8 bases. The clonotype originates from a woman in her twenties or thirties with acute or convalescent COVID-19. CDR3 amino acids: CASSSGGTGQETQYF. DNA of the CDR3: TGCGCCAGCAGCTCCGGTGGGACAGGACAAGAGACCCAGTACTTC.